Each of the 27 T cell receptor beta chains below was sequenced from the same sample in a study of blood T cell repertoires in COVID-19. Sequenced by immunoSEQ multiplex PCR; TCRdb stores in-frame clones only, minus some. The sample comprises almost 100,000 clones, approximately 86% of which are singletons, and under 13% rests with the top ten. Sequenced input: peripheral blood. Source of these receptors: a man aged 50 to 59 with acute or convalescent COVID-19.

This rearrangement joins TRBV5-1 to TRBJ2-5; 8 bases match TRBD1. The CDR3 spans 15 residues. Trimming at V came to 4 bases and at J to 1 base, leaving 6 bases not matched to a gene. Germline CDR1 is SGHRS and CDR2 is YFSETQ. The CDR3 region is CASSLGTGRQETQYF. The DNA of the CDR3 is TGCGCCAGCAGCCTCGGGACAGGCCGCCAAGAGACCCAGTACTTC.

V gene TRBV3-1 (or the pseudogene TRBV3-2) combines with J gene TRBJ2-1; 8 bases are a match to TRBD2. CDR1 LGHDT and CDR2 YNNKEL come from the germline V gene (reference sequence). The CDR3 spans 15 residues. V lost 1 base to trimming and J lost 3 bases; unmatched junction nucleotides: 2. The CDR3 region has the DNA TGTGCCAGCAGCCAAGCCCTAGCGGGCTACAATGAGCAGTTCTTC. This translates into CASSQALAGYNEQFF.

This sequence joins TRBV15 and TRBJ1-6, with 8 bases aligning to TRBD1. This CDR3 is built from 15 residues. Germline CDR1 LNHNV, CDR2 YYDKDF (reference sequence). Trimming removed 1 base from V and 11 bases from J; junction bases left unmatched: 7. The CDR3 DNA sequence: TGTGCCACCAGCAGAGCAGGGGGCCAGAGAACACCCCTCCACTTT. It yields the protein CATSRAGGQRTPLHF. Using reference TRBV15 and TRBJ1-6 for the parts outside the CDR3, the full variable domain is DAMVIQNPRYQVTQFGKPVTLSCSQTLNHNVMYWYQQKSSQAPKLLFHYYDKDFNNEADTPDNFQSRRPNTSFCFLDIRSPGLGDTAMYLCATSRAGGQRTPLHFGNGTRLTVT.

The gene calls are TRBV19 and TRBJ2-7; 8 bases align to TRBD1. The CDR3 is 16 amino acids. CDR1 and CDR2 from the germline V gene are LNHDA and SQIVND (reference sequence). J was trimmed by 1 base and V by 5 bases; bases with no gene match: 10. CDR3 sequence (DNA): TGTGCCAGTAGTCCCCGAGCCCGGGACAGGTCCTACGAGCAGTACTTC. It yields the protein CASSPRARDRSYEQYF.

V usage is TRBV7-8 and J usage is TRBJ1-1; 7 nucleotides agree with TRBD1. Germline CDR1 reads SGHVS; CDR2 reads FQNEAQ. After removal of 1 base from V and 6 bases from J, the junction contained 20 bases not matched to a gene. This CDR3 has 19 amino acids. This chain's CDR3 is CASSLVYQGVRGNGAEAFF. The CDR3 DNA follows: TGTGCCAGCAGCTTAGTTTATCAGGGGGTTAGGGGGAACGGGGCTGAAGCTTTCTTT. The full variable domain, in which reference TRBV7-8 and TRBJ1-1 provide the parts outside the CDR3, is GAGVSQSPRYKVAKRGQDVALRCDPISGHVSLFWYQQALGQGPEFLTYFQNEAQLDKSGLPSDRFFAERPEGSVSTLKIQRTQQEDSAVYLCASSLVYQGVRGNGAEAFFGQGTRLTVV.

The genes are TRBV6-2 or TRBV6-3 and TRBJ1-2; 11 bases agree with TRBD1. The CDR3 is 17 amino acids. CDR1 and CDR2 (germline): MNHEY, SVGEGT. V gave up 0 bases and J gave up 2 bases; unmatched junction bases: 5. The CDR3 loop reads CASSYSFRDRGNYGYTF. In DNA form, the CDR3 reads TGTGCCAGCAGTTACTCGTTCCGGGACAGGGGGAACTATGGCTACACCTTC.

The genes are TRBV4-1 and TRBJ2-1, with 13 bases aligning to TRBD2. V lost 4 bases to trimming and J lost 6 bases; unmatched junction nucleotides: 6. Per germline, CDR1 MGHRA and CDR2 YSYEKL. There are 16 residues in the CDR3. CDR3 DNA sequence: TGCGCCAGCAGCCCCCCTAGGACTAGCGGGAGCAATGAGCAGTTCTTC. Its translation: CASSPPRTSGSNEQFF.

The chain links TRBV2 to TRBJ2-3; 10 bases agree with TRBD2. Unmatched junction bases numbered 8, after V lost 7 bases and J lost 7 bases. Germline CDR1 SNHLY, CDR2 FYNNEI. This CDR3 is built from 14 residues. As DNA, the CDR3 is TGTGCCAGCACCGGAGCGGGAGGGACGAATACGCAGTATTTT. It encodes CASTGAGGTNTQYF.

J is TRBJ1-5 and V is TRBV3-1 (or the pseudogene TRBV3-2); tentatively, D is TRBD1 (6 bases). The CDR3 spans 14 residues. Per germline, CDR1 LGHDT and CDR2 YNNKEL (reference sequence). Trimming shortened V by 6 bases and J by 3 bases, and 12 bases separated the two germline ends. The CDR3 spells CASSSTGSNQPQHF. The CDR3 DNA sequence: TGTGCCAGCAGTTCGACAGGCTCCAATCAGCCCCAGCATTTT.

The J gene is TRBJ1-3, the V gene TRBV5-4; D is unresolved. Per germline, CDR1 SGHNT and CDR2 YYREEE (reference sequence). V was trimmed by 4 bases and J by 2 bases, leaving 10 bases between them. CDR3 length: 14 residues. The CDR3 DNA sequence: TGTGCCAGCAGCGGAGTGGAGCCTGGAAACACCATATATTTT. Protein sequence: CASSGVEPGNTIYF.

The rearrangement links TRBV7-8 to TRBJ2-7; 7 nucleotides align to TRBD1. V shed 8 bases and J 9 bases; nucleotides not matched to a gene: 16. There are 14 residues in the CDR3. In germline, CDR1 is SGHVS, CDR2 FQNEAQ. The CDR3 protein is CASAGGQAVFRQYF. In DNA, the CDR3 is TGTGCCAGCGCGGGTGGACAGGCCGTCTTCAGGCAGTACTTC. Looking up the rest from reference TRBV7-8 and TRBJ2-7 gives the full variable domain: GAGVSQSPRYKVAKRGQDVALRCDPISGHVSLFWYQQALGQGPEFLTYFQNEAQLDKSGLPSDRFFAERPEGSVSTLKIQRTQQEDSAVYLCASAGGQAVFRQYFGPGTRLTVT.

V gene TRBV19 combines with J gene TRBJ1-5, with 11 bases fitting TRBD1. With 5 bases clipped from V and 5 bases from J, the junction kept 8 bases outside the gene matches. Germline V gene data show CDR1 as LNHDA and CDR2 as SQIVND (reference sequence). The CDR3 is 16 amino acids. This chain's CDR3 is CASSFSGTGGDQPQHF. The CDR3 DNA reads as TGTGCCAGTAGTTTCTCCGGGACAGGGGGTGATCAGCCCCAGCATTTT.

V and J are TRBV7-3 and TRBJ1-1; D gene uncertain. CDR1 and CDR2 from the germline V gene are SGHTA and FQGTGA. CDR3 length: 13 amino acids. V was trimmed by 6 bases and J by 2 bases, leaving 10 bases between them. Here the CDR3 reads CASSQYRNTEAFF. Here the CDR3 DNA reads TGTGCCAGCAGTCAGTACAGAAACACTGAAGCTTTCTTT. Supplemented by reference TRBV7-3 and TRBJ1-1, the full variable domain reads GAGVSQTPSNKVTEKGKYVELRCDPISGHTALYWYRQSLGQGPEFLIYFQGTGAADDSGLPNDRFFAVRPEGSVSTLKIQRTERGDSAVYLCASSQYRNTEAFFGQGTRLTVV.

V is TRBV3-1 (or the pseudogene TRBV3-2) and J is TRBJ2-1, with D tentatively TRBD2 (6 bases). V lost 0 bases and J lost 6, with 12 bases in between. CDR1 is LGHDT, CDR2 YNNKEL, per germline (reference sequence). This CDR3 has 15 residues. The CDR3 DNA sequence: TGTGCCAGCAGCCAAGAATACAGCGGGCCCAATGAGCAGTTCTTC. Residues: CASSQEYSGPNEQFF.

V and J are TRBV6-5 and TRBJ2-7; 11 bases fit TRBD2. Per germline, CDR1 MNHEY and CDR2 SVGAGI. Trimming at V came to 7 bases and at J to 4 bases, leaving 6 bases not matched to a gene. The CDR3 totals 14 residues. The CDR3 spells CASKETSGSYEQYF. The CDR3 bases are TGTGCCAGCAAGGAAACTAGCGGGAGTTACGAGCAGTACTTC.

Only a few counts were recorded for this clone. This chain uses TRBV12-5 with TRBJ1-1; tentative D call: TRBD1 (5 bases). The CDR3 has 13 amino acids. V was clipped by 3 bases and J by 2 bases, with 7 bases between them. Germline V gene data show CDR1 as LGHNT and CDR2 as FRNRAP. This CDR3 reads CASGFQGNTEAFF. The CDR3 DNA follows: TGTGCTAGTGGTTTTCAGGGCAACACTGAAGCTTTCTTT.

The chain recombines TRBV5-4 with TRBJ1-2; the match to TRBD1 covers 7 bases. J gave up 4 bases and V 3 bases, and 6 bases lay outside the gene matches. The CDR3 sequence is 14 residues long. In germline, CDR1 is SGHNT, CDR2 YYREEE (reference sequence). DNA of the CDR3: TGTGCCAGCAGCTCCGTGGGACAGCCCTATGGCTACACCTTC. Residues: CASSSVGQPYGYTF.

The chain combines TRBV9 with TRBJ1-5, with TRBD1 matching over 8 bases. Unmatched junction bases numbered 2, after V lost 4 bases and J lost 2 bases. This CDR3 has 14 residues. Per germline, CDR1 SGDLS and CDR2 YYNGEE. This CDR3 is CASSPTGGNQPQHF. The CDR3 DNA is TGTGCCAGCAGCCCGACAGGGGGCAATCAGCCCCAGCATTTT.

The rearrangement uses TRBV20-1 and TRBJ2-1; D uncertain. Trimming cost V 6 bases and J 8 bases, with 11 bases left between them. The V gene's germline CDR1 is DFQATT and CDR2 SNEGSKA (reference sequence). This CDR3 spans 11 amino acids. CDR3 protein: CSAPDLHEQFF. DNA for the CDR3: TGCAGTGCACCCGACTTACATGAGCAGTTCTTC.

The chain uses TRBV21-1 and TRBJ2-1; the table's D call of TRBD2 was not tested on the DNA. TRBV21-1 is flagged as a pseudogene. This CDR3 is built from 15 residues. The CDR3 coding sequence is TGTGCCAGCAGCAAAGTGAGGGCAACCTACAATGAGCAGTTCTTC. This encodes CASSKVRATYNEQFF.

The rearrangement joins TRBV18 to TRBJ2-4, with D maybe TRBD2 (5 bases). The CDR3 spans 16 residues. The V end lost 0 bases, the J end lost 7 bases, and 16 bases lay between the germline ends. CDR1 is KGHSH, CDR2 LQKENI, per germline. CDR3 sequence: CASSPPTTGRYNIQYF. CDR3 coding DNA: TGTGCCAGCTCACCACCGACTACTGGCAGATACAACATTCAGTACTTC.

The V and J genes are TRBV27 and TRBJ1-3, with 8 positions matching TRBD1. CDR3 length: 15 amino acids. The V gene end was trimmed by 5 bases and the J gene end by 1 base; junction bases not matched to a gene: 4. CDR1 and CDR2 from the germline V gene are MNHEY and SMNVEV (reference sequence). DNA of the CDR3: TGTGCCAGCAGTGTAACAGGGGGTTCTGGAAACACCATATATTTT. It specifies CASSVTGGSGNTIYF.

This rearrangement joins TRBV5-1 to TRBJ2-3, with 8 bases matching TRBD2. CDR1 and CDR2 (germline): SGHRS, YFSETQ. With 0 bases clipped from V and 4 bases from J, the junction kept 13 bases outside the gene matches. This CDR3 region has 18 residues. CDR3 loop: CASSLGVAGPSGSDTQYF. CDR3 coding DNA: TGCGCCAGCAGCTTGGGGGTAGCGGGGCCCAGTGGTTCAGATACGCAGTATTTT. The full variable domain, in which reference TRBV5-1 and TRBJ2-3 provide the parts outside the CDR3, is KAGVTQTPRYLIKTRGQQVTLSCSPISGHRSVSWYQQTPGQGLQFLFEYFSETQRNKGNFPGRFSGRQFSNSRSEMNVSTLELGDSALYLCASSLGVAGPSGSDTQYFGPGTRLTVL.

V usage is TRBV7-9 and J usage is TRBJ1-6; possibly TRBD1 for D (6 bases). V was clipped by 6 bases and J by 3 bases, with 12 bases between them. The CDR3 is 15 amino acids. CDR1 and CDR2 from the germline V gene are SEHNR and FQNEAQ (reference sequence). The CDR3 sequence is CASRSLQGYNSPLHF. As DNA, the CDR3 is TGTGCCAGCAGGTCCTTACAGGGCTATAATTCACCCCTCCACTTT.

The gene calls are TRBV13 and TRBJ2-1, with D perhaps matching TRBD1 (5 bases). This CDR3 is built from 16 residues. Trimming took off 3 bases at V and 2 bases at J, with 14 bases between the two ends. Germline loops: CDR1 PRHDT, CDR2 FYEKMQ (reference sequence). The CDR3 DNA follows: TGTGCCAGCAGCTTTAAGGGGCCGGATACCTACAATGAGCAGTTCTTC. Encoded protein: CASSFKGPDTYNEQFF. The variable domain in full, with the rest retrieved from reference TRBV13 and TRBJ2-1, is AAGVIQSPRHLIKEKRETATLKCYPIPRHDTVYWYQQGPGQDPQFLISFYEKMQSDKGSIPDRFSAQQFSDYHSELNMSSLELGDSALYFCASSFKGPDTYNEQFFGPGTRLTVL.

V gene TRBV24-1 combines with J gene TRBJ2-2, with a weak D call TRBD1 (5 bases). V lost 5 bases, J lost 6 bases, and 12 bases lay in between. Germline loops: CDR1 KGHDR, CDR2 SFDVKD. The CDR3 contains 14 residues. CDR3 protein: CATSAKGPPGELFF. The DNA of the CDR3 is TGTGCCACCAGTGCGAAGGGGCCACCCGGGGAGCTGTTTTTT.

The chain links TRBV5-1 to TRBJ2-5, with a tentative D call TRBD2 (6 bases). Trimming removed 0 bases at V and 4 bases at J, with 10 bases between. CDR1 and CDR2 from the germline V gene are SGHRS and YFSETQ. The CDR3 covers 14 residues. CDR3 protein: CASSLVGGSETQYF. The DNA of the CDR3 is TGCGCCAGCAGCTTGGTTGGGGGGTCAGAGACCCAGTACTTC.